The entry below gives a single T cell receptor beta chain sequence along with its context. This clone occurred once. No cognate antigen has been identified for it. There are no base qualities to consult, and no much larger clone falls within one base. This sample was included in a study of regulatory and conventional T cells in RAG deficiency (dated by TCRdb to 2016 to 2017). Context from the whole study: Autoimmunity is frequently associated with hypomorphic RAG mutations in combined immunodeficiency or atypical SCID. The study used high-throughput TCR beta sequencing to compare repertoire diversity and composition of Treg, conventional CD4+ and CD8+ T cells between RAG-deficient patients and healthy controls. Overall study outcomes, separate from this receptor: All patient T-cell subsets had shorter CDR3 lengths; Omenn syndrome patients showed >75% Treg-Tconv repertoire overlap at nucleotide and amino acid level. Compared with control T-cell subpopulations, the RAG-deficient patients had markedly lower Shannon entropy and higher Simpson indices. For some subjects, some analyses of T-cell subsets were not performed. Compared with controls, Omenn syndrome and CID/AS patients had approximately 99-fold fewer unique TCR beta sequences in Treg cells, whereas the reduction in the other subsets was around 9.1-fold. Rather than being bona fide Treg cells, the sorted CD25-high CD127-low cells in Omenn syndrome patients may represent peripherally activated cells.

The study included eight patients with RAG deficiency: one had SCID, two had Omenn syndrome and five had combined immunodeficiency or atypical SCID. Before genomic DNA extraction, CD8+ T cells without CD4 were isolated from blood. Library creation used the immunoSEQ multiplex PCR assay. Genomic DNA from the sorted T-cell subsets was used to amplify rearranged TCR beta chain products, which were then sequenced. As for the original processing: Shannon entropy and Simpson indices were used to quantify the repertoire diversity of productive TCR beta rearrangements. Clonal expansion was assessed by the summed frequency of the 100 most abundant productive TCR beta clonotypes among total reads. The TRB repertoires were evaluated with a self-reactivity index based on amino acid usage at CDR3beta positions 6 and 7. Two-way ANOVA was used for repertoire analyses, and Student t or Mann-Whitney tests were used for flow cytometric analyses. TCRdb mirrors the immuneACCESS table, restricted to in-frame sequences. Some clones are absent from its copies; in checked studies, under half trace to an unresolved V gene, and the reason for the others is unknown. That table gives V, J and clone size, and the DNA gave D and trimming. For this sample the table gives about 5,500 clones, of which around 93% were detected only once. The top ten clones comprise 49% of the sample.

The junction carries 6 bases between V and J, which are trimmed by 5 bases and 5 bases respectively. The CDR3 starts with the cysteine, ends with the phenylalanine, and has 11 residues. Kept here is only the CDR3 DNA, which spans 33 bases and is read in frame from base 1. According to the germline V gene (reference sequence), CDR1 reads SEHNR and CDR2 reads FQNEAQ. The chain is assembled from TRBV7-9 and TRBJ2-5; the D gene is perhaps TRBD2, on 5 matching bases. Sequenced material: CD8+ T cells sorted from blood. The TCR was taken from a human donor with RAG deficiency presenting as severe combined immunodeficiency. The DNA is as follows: TGTGCCAGCAGCCGAGGGGAGACCCAGTACTTC. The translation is CASSRGETQYF.